The 6 T cell receptor beta chains in this list originate from one sample, sequenced in a study of control samples from healthy donors and cancer patients. Only in-frame clones appear in the TCRdb table, and some are missing; sequencing was by immunoSEQ multiplex PCR. The sample consists of some 200,000 clones, 90% to 95% of them appearing once. Sequencing input: blood. The receptors were sampled from a woman aged 30 to 39 in good health.

This chain links TRBV7-2 with TRBJ2-5; D may be TRBD1 (6 bases). Per germline, CDR1 SGHTA and CDR2 FQGNSA. The ends were cut back, 5 bases at V and 5 bases at J, with 9 bases in the middle. The CDR3 covers 12 residues. The CDR3 is CASSTGSETQYF. The CDR3 coding sequence is TGTGCCAGCAGCACAGGGTCGGAGACCCAGTACTTC.

The V call is TRBV25-1, the J call TRBJ1-1; 11 bases are shared with TRBD1. The CDR3 sequence is 15 residues long. Trimming removed 2 bases from V and 4 bases from J; junction bases left unmatched: 3. Per the germline V gene, CDR1 is MGHDK and CDR2 is SYGVNS. CDR3 in DNA: TGTGCCAGCAGTGAACCCGGGACAGGGGGCACTGAAGCTTTCTTT. Its translation is CASSEPGTGGTEAFF. Based on the CDR3 plus reference TRBV25-1 and TRBJ1-1, the full variable domain is EADIYQTPRYLVIGTGKKITLECSQTMGHDKMYWYQQDPGMELHLIHYSYGVNSTEKGDLSSESTVSRIRTEHFPLTLESARPSHTSQYLCASSEPGTGGTEAFFGQGTRLTVV.

J is TRBJ1-2 and V is TRBV6-4, with no clear D. There are 15 residues in the CDR3. Germline V gives CDR1 MRHNA, CDR2 SNTAGT. Trimming took off 3 bases at V and 3 bases at J, with 14 bases between the two ends. As DNA, the CDR3 is TGTGCCAGCAGTGAGGGGAAGGGTGCCCACTATGGCTACACCTTC. Translating it yields CASSEGKGAHYGYTF.

The chain has TRBV12-3 or TRBV12-4 and TRBJ2-1; no firm D call. Trimming shortened V by 5 bases and J by 5 bases, and 7 bases separated the two germline ends. This CDR3 region has 12 residues. This CDR3 reads CASSPRDNEQFF. In DNA form, the CDR3 reads TGTGCCAGCAGTCCCCGAGACAATGAGCAGTTCTTC.

This chain uses TRBV7-3 with TRBJ2-3, with 13 bases lining up with TRBD2. Germline CDR1 is SGHTA and CDR2 is FQGTGA. Losses at the gene ends were 2 bases for V and 5 bases for J; bases not matched to a gene: 1. The CDR3 is 15 amino acids. The CDR3 nucleotides are TGTGCCAGCAGCTTACGACTAGCGGGAGGAGATACGCAGTATTTT. It codes for CASSLRLAGGDTQYF.

CDR3 DNA sequence: TGTGCCAGCAGCTTGTACAGCAACACCGGGGAGCTGTTTTTT. Translation: CASSLYSNTGELFF. The chain is built from TRBV5-6 and TRBJ2-2; unclear D gene. The V end lost 1 base, the J end lost 2 bases, and 6 bases lay between the germline ends. Looked up from germline, CDR1 is SGHDT and CDR2 is YYEEEE. The CDR3 extends over 14 amino acids.